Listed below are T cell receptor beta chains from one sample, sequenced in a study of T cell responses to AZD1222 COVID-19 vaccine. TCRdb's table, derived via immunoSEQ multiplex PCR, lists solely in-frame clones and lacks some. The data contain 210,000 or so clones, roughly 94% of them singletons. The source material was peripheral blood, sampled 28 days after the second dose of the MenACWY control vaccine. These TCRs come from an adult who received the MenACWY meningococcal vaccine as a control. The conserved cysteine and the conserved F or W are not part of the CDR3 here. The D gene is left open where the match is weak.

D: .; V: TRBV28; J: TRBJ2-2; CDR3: ASKEGKGANTGELF
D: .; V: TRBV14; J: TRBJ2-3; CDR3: ASAERARFGTQY
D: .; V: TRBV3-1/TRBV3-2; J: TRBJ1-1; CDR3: ASSQQWVNTEAF
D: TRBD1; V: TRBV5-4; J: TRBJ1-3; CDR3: ASSPDRGTGNTIY
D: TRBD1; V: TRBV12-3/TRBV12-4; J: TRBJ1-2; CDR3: ASSLWTGYGYT
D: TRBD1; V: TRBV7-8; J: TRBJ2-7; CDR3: ASSLLRGGQGGLREQY
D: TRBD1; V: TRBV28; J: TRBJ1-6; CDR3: ASSEYTGTVNSPLH
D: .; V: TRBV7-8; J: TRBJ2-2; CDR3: ASSLEAGRVAGELF
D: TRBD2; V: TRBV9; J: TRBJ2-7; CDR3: ASSSSGRGTEQY
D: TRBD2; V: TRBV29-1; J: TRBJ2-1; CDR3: SVEALAGYNEQF
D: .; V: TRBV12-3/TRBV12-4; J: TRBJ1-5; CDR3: ASSSQPQPQH
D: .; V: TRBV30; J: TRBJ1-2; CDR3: AWSLGFGYT
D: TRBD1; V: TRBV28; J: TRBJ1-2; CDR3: ASRQTGGTRYGYT
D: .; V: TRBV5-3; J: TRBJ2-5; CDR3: ASPRRPGQETQY
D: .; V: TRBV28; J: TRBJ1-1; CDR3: ASSLGGDTEAF
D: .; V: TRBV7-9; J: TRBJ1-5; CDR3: ASSLSRQDNQPQH
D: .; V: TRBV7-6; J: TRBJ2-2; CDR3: ASSSMIGTGELF
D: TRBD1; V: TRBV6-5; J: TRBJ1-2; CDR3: ASSYSGQGYGYT
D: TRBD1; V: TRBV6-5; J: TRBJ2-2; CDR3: ASRPQGLSGELF
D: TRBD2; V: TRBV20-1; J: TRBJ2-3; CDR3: SLQGGGTQY
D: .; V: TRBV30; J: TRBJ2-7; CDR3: AWKFGRGRGYEQY
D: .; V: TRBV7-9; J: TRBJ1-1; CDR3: ASRLARANTEAF
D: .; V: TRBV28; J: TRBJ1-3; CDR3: ASSTGFAGLGNTIY
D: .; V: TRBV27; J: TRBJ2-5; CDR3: ASSLLGVSETQY
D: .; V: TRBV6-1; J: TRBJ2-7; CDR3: ASSEVSFFYEQY
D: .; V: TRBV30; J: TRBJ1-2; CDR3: AWSGQGLPNYGYT
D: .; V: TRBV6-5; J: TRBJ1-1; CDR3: ASTLRENTEAF
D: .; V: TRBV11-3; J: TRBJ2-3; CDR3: ASSLGTDFTDTQY
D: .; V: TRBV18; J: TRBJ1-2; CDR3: ASSPAGSYGYT
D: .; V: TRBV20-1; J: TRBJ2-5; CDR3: SASRSRAGYAETQY
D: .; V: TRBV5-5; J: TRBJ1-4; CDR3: ASSSGRDATNEKLF
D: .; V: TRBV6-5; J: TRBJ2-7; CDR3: ASSYDGSGRIKEQY
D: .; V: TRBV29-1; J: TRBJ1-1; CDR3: SVEDPDRGTEAF
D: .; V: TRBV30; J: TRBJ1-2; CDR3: AWSGRQGGGYT
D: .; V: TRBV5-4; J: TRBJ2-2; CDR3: ASSLVGGGGELF
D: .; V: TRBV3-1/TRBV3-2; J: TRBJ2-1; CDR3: ASSQEVAPGYNEQF
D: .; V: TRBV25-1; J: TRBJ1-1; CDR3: ASNGVNTEAF